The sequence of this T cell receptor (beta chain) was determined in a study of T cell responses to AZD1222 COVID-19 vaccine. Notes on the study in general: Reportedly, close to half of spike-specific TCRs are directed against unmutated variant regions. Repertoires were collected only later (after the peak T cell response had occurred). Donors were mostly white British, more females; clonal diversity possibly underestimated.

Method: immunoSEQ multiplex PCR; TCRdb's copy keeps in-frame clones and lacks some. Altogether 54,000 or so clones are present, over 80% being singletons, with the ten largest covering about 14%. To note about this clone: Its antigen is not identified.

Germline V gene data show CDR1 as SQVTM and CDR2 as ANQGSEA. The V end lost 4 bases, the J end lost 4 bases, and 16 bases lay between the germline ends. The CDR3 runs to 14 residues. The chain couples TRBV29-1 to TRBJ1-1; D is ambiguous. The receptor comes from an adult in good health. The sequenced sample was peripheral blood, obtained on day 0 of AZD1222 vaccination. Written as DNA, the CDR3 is TGCAGCGTTGGGCGTGGAAGGAGCGGCACTGAAGCTTTCTTT. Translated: CSVGRGRSGTEAFF.